These T cell receptor beta chains were read from a single sample in a study of monozygotic twins with inflammatory bowel disease. Reprocessing the 5' RACE reads, TCRdb reports a single entry for every CDR3 protein and omits DNA. The sample totals 150,000 to 200,000 distinct CDR3 sequences. Sequencing was done on a sample of blood. These TCRs come from a human donor with ulcerative colitis or Crohn's disease, or a healthy co-twin of an affected twin (not recorded which). The CDR3 runs from the conserved cysteine through the conserved F or W. The order of the fields is V gene, J gene, CDR3 protein.

TRBV5-6	TRBJ2-5	CASSSDRYQETQYF
TRBV30	TRBJ1-5	CAWSVSPYNQPQHF
TRBV15	TRBJ1-6	CATSRDYNSPLHF
TRBV20-1	TRBJ2-1	CSAIGTSGSRNEQFF
TRBV6-5	TRBJ2-3	CASSYGRQGRTTDTQYF
TRBV25-1	TRBJ2-7	CASSLRTSGIGMYYEQYF
TRBV15	TRBJ2-3	CATSSLGTGRDTQYF
TRBV5-1	TRBJ1-2	CASSLGTGGAYGYTF
TRBV7-8	TRBJ1-5	CASSLPGEPQHF
TRBV4-2	TRBJ2-2	CASSQGNVAGVTGELFF
TRBV5-1	TRBJ2-7	CASSNTRGGDEQYF
TRBV5-1	TRBJ2-5	CASSKRQGNQETQYF
TRBV15	TRBJ2-3	CATSRDSGTSGGSTDTQYF
TRBV20-1	TRBJ1-6	CSAREDRGDSPLHF
TRBV20-1	TRBJ2-3	CSASQRPTDTQYF
TRBV11-2	TRBJ1-1	CASSRTMLMNTEAFF
TRBV20-1	TRBJ2-7	CRSHPTGLYEQYF
TRBV7-8	TRBJ2-5	CASSSGTGQKYF
TRBV6-2/TRBV6-3	TRBJ2-1	CASSYSGTGVSSYNEQFF
TRBV5-4	TRBJ2-1	CASSQVTVKIVSYNEQFF
TRBV12-3/TRBV12-4	TRBJ2-2	CASSLHSGSTGELFF
TRBV6-5	TRBJ2-7	CASSYSTLKPYEQYF
TRBV27	TRBJ1-5	CASSMGQVSNQPQHF
TRBV9	TRBJ1-5	CASSLATEDQPQHF
TRBV7-3	TRBJ2-2	CASSLNNQGAGELFF
TRBV19	TRBJ1-4	CASSIQRGPPTEKLFF
TRBV5-4	TRBJ2-1	CASSPGQSIYNEQFF
TRBV7-2	TRBJ2-5	CASSPRTSVETQYF
TRBV7-2	TRBJ1-5	CASSLVGSNQPQHF
TRBV27	TRBJ2-7	CASSSGQGNFYEQYF
TRBV24-1	TRBJ2-7	CATSDGDGVYSYEQYF
TRBV7-9	TRBJ1-3	CASSLEQVVSGNTIYF
TRBV7-9	TRBJ2-3	CASSYEYDTQYF
TRBV28	TRBJ2-5	CASSLRTVLKETQYF
TRBV19	TRBJ2-1	CASSSGTSGRPSSYNEQFF
TRBV5-4	TRBJ2-4	CASSLDRSKNIQYF
TRBV27	TRBJ1-5	CASSPTPYSNQPQHF
TRBV9	TRBJ1-1	CASSADSLQGTLVGNTEAFF
TRBV19	TRBJ1-1	CASSPQGQNTEAFF
TRBV24-1	TRBJ2-1	CATSKTGTGNNEQFF
TRBV12-3/TRBV12-4	TRBJ2-1	CASSLSGTEQFF
TRBV29-1	TRBJ2-2	CSALGPTLNTGELFF
TRBV24-1	TRBJ2-1	CATSDLRRANEQFF
TRBV11-2	TRBJ2-1	CASSFPMHRYEQFF
TRBV29-1	TRBJ2-4	CSVEGGTVQGMQYF
TRBV20-1	TRBJ2-3	CSASPRGDTQYF
TRBV7-2	TRBJ2-7	CASSLIEDYEQYF
TRBV2	TRBJ2-2	CASSEVDTGELFF
TRBV20-1	TRBJ1-1	CSAKRTGDNTEAFF
TRBV7-3	TRBJ2-3	CASSFGGRLADTDTQYF
TRBV10-2	TRBJ2-1	CASRTSGHYNEQFF
TRBV6-1	TRBJ2-2	CASSRPRGAGELFF
TRBV20-1	TRBJ2-7	CSVSPGTRYYEQYF
TRBV9	TRBJ1-2	CASSPSPPGQGNYGYTF
TRBV20-1	TRBJ2-7	CSARDSRPWDEQYF